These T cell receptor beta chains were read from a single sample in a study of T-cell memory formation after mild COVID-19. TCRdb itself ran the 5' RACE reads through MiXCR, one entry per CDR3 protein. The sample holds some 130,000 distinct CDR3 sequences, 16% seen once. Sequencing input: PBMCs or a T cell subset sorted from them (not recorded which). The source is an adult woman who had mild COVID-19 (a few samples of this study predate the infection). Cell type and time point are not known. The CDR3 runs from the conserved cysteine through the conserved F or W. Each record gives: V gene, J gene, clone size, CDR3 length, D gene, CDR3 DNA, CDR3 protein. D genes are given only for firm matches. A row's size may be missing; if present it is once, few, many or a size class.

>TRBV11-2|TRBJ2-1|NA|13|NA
TGTGCCAGCAGCGACCTTGGCCAGGATGAGCAGTTCTTC
CASSDLGQDEQFF
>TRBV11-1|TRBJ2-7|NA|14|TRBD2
TGTGCCAGCAGCCAGGGACTAGCGGGAGATTGCGAGTACTTC
CASSQGLAGDCEYF
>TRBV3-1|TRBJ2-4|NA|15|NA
TGTGCCAGCAGCCACCAACAGCGAGCTAGGAACATTCAGTACTTC
CASSHQQRARNIQYF
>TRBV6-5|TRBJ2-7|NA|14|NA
TGTGCCAGCAGATCTGGGGGGATCGGGGCCGAGCAGTACTTC
CASRSGGIGAEQYF
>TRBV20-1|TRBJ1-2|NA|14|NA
TGCAGTGCACCCGCCCCGCCAGCCAACTATGGCTACACCTTC
CSAPAPPANYGYTF
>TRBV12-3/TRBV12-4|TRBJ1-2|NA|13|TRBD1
TGTGCCAGCACCTGGACAGGGAGGGCTGGCTACACCTTC
CASTWTGRAGYTF
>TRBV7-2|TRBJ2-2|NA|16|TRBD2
TGTGCCAGCAGCTTAGCGCCGGGACTATCCACCGGGGAGCTGTTTTTT
CASSLAPGLSTGELFF
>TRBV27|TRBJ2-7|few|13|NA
TGTGCCAGCTCCGGGACAAATCGATACGAGCAGTACTTC
CASSGTNRYEQYF
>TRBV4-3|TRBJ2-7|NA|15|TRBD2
TGCGCCAGCAGCCAAGAGACTAGCGGGACCTACGAGCAGTACTTC
CASSQETSGTYEQYF
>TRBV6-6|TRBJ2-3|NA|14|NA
TGTGCCAGCAGTTCGCAGATGGGCACAGATACGCAGTATTTT
CASSSQMGTDTQYF
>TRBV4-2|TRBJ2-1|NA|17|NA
TGTGCCAGCAGCCAAGATTTCTCCAGTGGGAGGATCAATGAGCAGTTCTTC
CASSQDFSSGRINEQFF
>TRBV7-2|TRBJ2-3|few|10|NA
TGTGCCAGCAGCTTAGGTACGCAGTATTTT
CASSLGTQYF
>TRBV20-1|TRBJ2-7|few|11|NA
TGCAGTGCTAGTAAGTCCTACGAGCAGTACTTC
CSASKSYEQYF
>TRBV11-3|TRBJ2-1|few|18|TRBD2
TGTGCCAGCAGCCGAGGTGCTAGCGGGGGGCCCCTGGGGAATGAGCAGTTCTTC
CASSRGASGGPLGNEQFF
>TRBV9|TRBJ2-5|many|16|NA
TGTGCCAGCAGCGTCCGGACGGGACGAGCACAAGAGACCCAGTACTTC
CASSVRTGRAQETQYF
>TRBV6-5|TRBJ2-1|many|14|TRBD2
TGTGCCAGCAGTCTACTAGCGGGAAGCAATGAGCAGTTCTTC
CASSLLAGSNEQFF
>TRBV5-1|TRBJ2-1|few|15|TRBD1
TGCGCCAGCAGCTCCCGGACAGGGCTCCTACAGGAGCAGTTCTTC
CASSSRTGLLQEQFF
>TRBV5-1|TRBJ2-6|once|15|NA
TGCGCCAGCAGCTTGGGTACAGTTGGGGCCAACGTCCTGACTTTC
CASSLGTVGANVLTF
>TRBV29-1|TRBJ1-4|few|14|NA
TGCAGCGCCCGAAGTTCAGGGGAGGGTGAAAAACTGTTTTTT
CSARSSGEGEKLFF
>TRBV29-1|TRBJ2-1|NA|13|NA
TGCAGCGTTCGCACAGGGTCCTACAATGAGCAGTTCTTC
CSVRTGSYNEQFF
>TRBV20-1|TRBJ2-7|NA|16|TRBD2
TGCAGTGCTAGAAAGAGAGAGGTAGCGGGAGCGGGGGAGCAGTACTTC
CSARKREVAGAGEQYF
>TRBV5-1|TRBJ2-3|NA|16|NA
TGCGCCAGCAGCTTTGGTATCGGACAGATCACAGATACGCAGTATTTT
CASSFGIGQITDTQYF
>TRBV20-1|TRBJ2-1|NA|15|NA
TGCAGTGCTAGATTCGCGGGACTCCCTAGCAATGAGCAGTTCTTC
CSARFAGLPSNEQFF
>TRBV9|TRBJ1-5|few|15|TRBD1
TGTGCCAGCAGCCCCTGGGGACAGGATAATCAGCCCCAGCATTTT
CASSPWGQDNQPQHF